The entry below describes one T cell receptor (beta chain). This specimen belongs to a study of T cell responses to AZD1222 COVID-19 vaccine. Measured with immunoSEQ multiplex PCR; TCRdb has only the in-frame clones, and not every one. The table records fewer than 200,000 clones, approximately 86% of them present only once. Looked up from germline, CDR1 is SGHVS and CDR2 is FQNEAQ. This CDR3 is 16 amino acids long. V was clipped by 0 bases and J by 4 bases; unmatched bases: 4. Sequencing was performed on peripheral blood, taken on day 0 of AZD1222 vaccination. The chain uses TRBV7-8 and TRBJ2-1, with 9 bases lining up with TRBD2. This clonotype was obtained from an adult in good health. CDR3 residues: CASSLAGGRVYNEQFF. The CDR3 DNA reads as TGTGCCAGCAGCTTAGCGGGCGGGAGGGTTTACAATGAGCAGTTCTTC. Using reference TRBV7-8 and TRBJ2-1 for the parts outside the CDR3, the full variable domain is GAGVSQSPRYKVAKRGQDVALRCDPISGHVSLFWYQQALGQGPEFLTYFQNEAQLDKSGLPSDRFFAERPEGSVSTLKIQRTQQEDSAVYLCASSLAGGRVYNEQFFGPGTRLTVL.